This T cell receptor (beta chain) was retrieved from a study of regulatory T cells in long-lasting Graves disease. Study conclusions and caveats: Persistent disease samples used TRBV28, TRBJ1-2 and TRBJ2-5 preferentially.

Investigators prepared the TCR beta libraries by applying iRepertoire HTBI primers and Arm-PCR of CDR3 regions. One entry per CDR3 protein, called by TCRdb with MiXCR from the multiplex PCR reads. In the table there are 680,000 or so distinct CDR3 sequences, around 17% of which are singletons. The time point denotes: newly diagnosed GD, antithyroid drugs for less than 3 months. RNA from PBMCs was the source of the TCR library. Germline V CDR1 and CDR2: DFQATT, SNEGSKA (reference sequence). V gave up 0 bases and J gave up 2 bases; unmatched junction bases: 10. CDR3 length: 16 residues. Turning to this clonotype: Its antigen is not known.

These same data were also listed under a study on T cells in Graves' hyperthyroidism and ophthalmopathy. In that study: In patients aged 18 to 65, hyperthyroidism was newly diagnosed, with duration under 2 months. Exclusion of patients followed from uncontrolled infection, other autoimmune disease, pregnancy or lactation. Ophthalmopathy, as predicted by the model, came a median 6.5 months after the prediction.

The sequence came from a woman in her twenties or thirties with Graves disease. The sequencing used peripheral blood mononuclear cells (PBMCs), collected at new diagnosis, from a patient treated with antithyroid drugs. The V and J genes are TRBV20-1 and TRBJ2-7, with 7 bases lining up with TRBD2. DNA for the CDR3: TGCAGTGCTAGAGATCAGTGGTTAGCGGGCCCCTACGAGCAGTACTTC. It specifies CSARDQWLAGPYEQYF.